The present TCR beta chain was sequenced within a study of blood T cell repertoires in COVID-19. Study summary: COVID-19 samples, acute and convalescent, were from the United States, Italy and Spain. Sources were T cells, B-cell-depleted T cells, or PBMCs; the material itself was cDNA or gDNA.

Original methodology: Amplification of reference gene primers provided the estimated nucleated cell counts. Sequencing used immunoSEQ multiplex PCR; TCRdb keeps in-frame clones, though not all of them. V, J and clone size are those of that table, while D and trimming were read from the DNA. The sample includes a few hundred thousand clones, approximately 90% of them seen just once. Enrolled during active infection, Seattle patients were then followed longitudinally. Source material: peripheral blood. The clonotype originates from a woman in her fifties or sixties with COVID-19, enrolled during active disease.

The CDR3 DNA sequence: TGCAGTGCTAGTCCAGGGATTAGTCAGCCCCAGCATTTT. This encodes CSASPGISQPQHF. The gene calls are TRBV20-1 and TRBJ1-5; tentative D call: TRBD1 (5 bases). Trimming shortened V by 3 bases and J by 6 bases, and 12 bases separated the two germline ends. The CDR3 is 13 amino acids. Per the germline V gene, CDR1 is DFQATT and CDR2 is SNEGSKA (reference sequence).